What follows describes a single T cell receptor beta chain. Its target is unknown. These data originate in a study of radiotherapy plus CTLA-4 blockade in lung cancer. Study results and limitations: In blood, tumor-derived TCR clones expanded after radiotherapy plus ipilimumab.

The assay was immunoSEQ multiplex PCR, and TCRdb's table has in-frame clones only and misses some. The profile shows about 93,000 clones, about 90% of them singletons. Those patients who had chemo-refractory metastatic non-small-cell lung cancer were given focal radiation along with CTLA-4 blockade through ipilimumab. This receptor was obtained from a human donor with non-small cell lung cancer that progressed on radiotherapy plus ipilimumab. The sequenced sample was peripheral blood, obtained from a patient treated with radiotherapy plus ipilimumab.

CDR3 nucleotide sequence: TGTGCCAGCAGCCGGGACCGCGGCTACAATTCCTATGGCTACACCTTC. Translated: CASSRDRGYNSYGYTF. The chain recombines TRBV4-2 with TRBJ1-2; D is possibly TRBD1 (5 bases). CDR1 and CDR2 from the germline V gene are LGHNA and YNFKEQ. V was cut by 4 bases and J by 4 bases, with 19 bases left in between. The CDR3 spans 16 residues.